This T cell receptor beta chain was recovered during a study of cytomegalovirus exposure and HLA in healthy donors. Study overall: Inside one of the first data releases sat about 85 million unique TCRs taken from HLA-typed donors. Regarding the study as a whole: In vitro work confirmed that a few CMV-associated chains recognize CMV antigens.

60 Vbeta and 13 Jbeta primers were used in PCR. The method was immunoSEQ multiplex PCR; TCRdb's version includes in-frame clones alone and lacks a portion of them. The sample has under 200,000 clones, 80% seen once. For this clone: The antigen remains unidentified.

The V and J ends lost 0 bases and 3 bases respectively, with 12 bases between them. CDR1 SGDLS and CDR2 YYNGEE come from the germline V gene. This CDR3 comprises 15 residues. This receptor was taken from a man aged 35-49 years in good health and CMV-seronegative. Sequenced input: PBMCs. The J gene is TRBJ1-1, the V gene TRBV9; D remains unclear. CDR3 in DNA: TGTGCCAGCAGCGTAGGGATGCGGCGGGACACTGAAGCTTTCTTT. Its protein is CASSVGMRRDTEAFF.